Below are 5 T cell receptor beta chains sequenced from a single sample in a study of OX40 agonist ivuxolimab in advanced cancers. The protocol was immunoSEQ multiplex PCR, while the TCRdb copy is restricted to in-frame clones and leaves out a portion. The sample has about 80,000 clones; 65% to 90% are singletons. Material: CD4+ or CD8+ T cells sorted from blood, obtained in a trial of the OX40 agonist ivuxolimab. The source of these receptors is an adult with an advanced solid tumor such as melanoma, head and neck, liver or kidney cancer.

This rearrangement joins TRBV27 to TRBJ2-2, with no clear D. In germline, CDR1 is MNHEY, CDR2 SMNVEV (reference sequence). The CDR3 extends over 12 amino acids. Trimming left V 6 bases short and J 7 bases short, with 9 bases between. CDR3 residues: CASSRPGGELFF. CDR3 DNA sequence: TGTGCCAGCAGCCGGCCCGGCGGGGAGCTGTTTTTT.

CDR3: CAPVVPAQYF. CDR3 in DNA: TGTGCCCCAGTCGTGCCTGCGCAGTACTTC. The V and J genes are TRBV19 and TRBJ2-7; no clear D gene. This CDR3 has 10 amino acids. Germline assignment: CDR1 LNHDA and CDR2 SQIVND (reference sequence). Deletions cut 11 bases from V and 9 bases from J, with 14 bases between.

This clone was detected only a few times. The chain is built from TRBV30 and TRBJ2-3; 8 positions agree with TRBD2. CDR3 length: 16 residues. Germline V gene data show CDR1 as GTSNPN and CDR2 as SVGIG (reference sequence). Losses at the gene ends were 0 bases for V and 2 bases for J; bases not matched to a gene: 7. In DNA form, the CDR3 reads TGTGCCTGGAGTGTAGAAGCGGGGGAGACCACAGATACGCAGTATTTT. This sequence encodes CAWSVEAGETTDTQYF.

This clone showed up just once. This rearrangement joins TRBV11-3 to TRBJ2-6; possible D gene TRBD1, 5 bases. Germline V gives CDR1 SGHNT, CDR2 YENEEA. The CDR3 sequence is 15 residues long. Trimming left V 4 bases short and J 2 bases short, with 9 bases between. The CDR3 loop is CASSSGAAGANVLTF. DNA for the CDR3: TGTGCCAGCAGCTCTGGGGCAGCTGGGGCCAACGTCCTGACTTTC.

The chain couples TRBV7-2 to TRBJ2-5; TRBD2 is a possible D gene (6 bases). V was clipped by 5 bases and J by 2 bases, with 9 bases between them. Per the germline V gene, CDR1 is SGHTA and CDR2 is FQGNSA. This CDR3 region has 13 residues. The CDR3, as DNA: TGTGCCAGCAGCCGGCGGGAACAAGAGACCCAGTACTTC. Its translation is CASSRREQETQYF.